This T cell receptor beta chain emerged from a study of Graves' ophthalmopathy and Graves' hyperthyroidism. For the study at large: Peripheral blood sampling occurred at initial diagnosis, before any treatment. Study observations and caveats: A majority of expanded thyroid clonotypes exceeding 0.001 frequency were likewise present in blood.

The germline CDR1 and CDR2 sequences are MNHEY and SVGAGI. V shed 0 bases and J shed 2 bases, with 10 bases lying between them. The CDR3 length is 15 residues. Clinicians diagnosed using symptoms, serum thyroxine, TRAb, thyroid ultrasound and orbital computed tomography. Amplified material comprised TCR beta CDR3 regions derived from RNA transcripts. Second-round multiplex PCR followed a first-round RT-PCR using HTBI primers. TCRdb processed the multiplex PCR reads anew with MiXCR; each CDR3 protein has one entry. The table lists 200,000 to 250,000 distinct CDR3 sequences, approximately 28% of them singletons. As to this clonotype: Its antigen remains unidentified.

The V gene is TRBV6-5, the J gene TRBJ1-2; D unresolved. The source material was peripheral blood. This receptor was taken from a man aged 45 to 65 with Graves' ophthalmopathy. This CDR3 is CASSYSGRRNYGYTF. CDR3 DNA sequence: TGTGCCAGCAGTTACTCGGGCAGACGGAACTATGGCTACACCTTC.